This T cell receptor beta chain derives from a study of cytomegalovirus exposure and HLA in healthy donors (dated by TCRdb to 2017 to 2019). For the wider study: An earlier analysis of 587 of the donors reported 250 to 300 Gb of sequence data and around 110 million unique TCR beta sequences from about 179 million T cells. An early release covering roughly 640 HLA-typed donors comprised about 300 gigabases of sequencing data and around 80 million unique TCR sequences. The genetic ancestry cluster associated with self-reported Caucasian donors included 65% to 90% of the 398 genotyped donors. The study aimed to test whether signatures of past pathogen exposure could be identified by cataloging public T cell receptors. The study used immunosequencing to profile the T cell repertoires of 600 to 850 subjects and linked those repertoires to cytomegalovirus serostatus. Along with the approximately 700-subject first cohort, a separate validation cohort of over a hundred different subjects was used. The study combined high-throughput TCR immunosequencing, statistical association of individual TCRs with disease status, and machine learning to predict cytomegalovirus infection status. A later analysis re-examined previously published TCR beta repertoires from about 700 donors and added high-resolution HLA genotyping to investigate patterns of TCR occurrence. Rather than drawing on any new phenotypic data, the later analysis identified candidate immune exposures from TCR beta sequences and the way those sequences occurred across donors. An earlier analysis of some 500 of the donors used high-throughput TCR beta sequencing to judge whether each TCR beta V gene segment behaved as functional or pseudogenic. Donor age, sex, ethnicity and CMV serostatus were collected together with the repertoire data. A later genetic analysis used genome-wide SNP genotypes for about 65% of the roughly 700 donors, treating that subset as a discovery cohort. Every repertoire in the discovery cohort had been generated on one and the same sequencing platform. HLA typing included class I and class II loci at four-digit resolution. Typing coverage differed by locus: A, B, C, DRB1 and DQB1 were typed in roughly 620-630 donors, DQA1 in about 500, DPA1 in some 610, and DPB1 in just under 490. About five DR-DQ haplotypes were treated as single units for association and clustering because of strong linkage in the cohort. On average, around 240,000 unique TCR beta nucleotide sequences were sequenced per donor among more than 350 genotyped donors of the cohort, with 15% to 20% of those sequences being non-productive. Points the paper makes about the study in general: Correlated functional status among segregating V segments might reflect linkage disequilibrium, but an unknown experimental factor could not be ruled out. In a later genetic analysis, a missense DCLRE1C variant was associated with V-gene and J-gene trimming of TCR beta chains, and the association was replicated in an independent cohort. A further reported finding was that TCR beta sequences accurately predicted the HLA-A and HLA-B alleles for most subjects in the first cohort. It was suggested by the authors that the approach could potentially be generalized to other disease states and immunological phenotypes. A later analysis reported that several top co-occurrence clusters appeared linked to parvovirus B19, influenza, CMV and Epstein-Barr virus. Presence/absence analyses assumed roughly uniform sequencing depth across donors, an assumption that may not hold. A total of fewer than 200 TCR beta chains were listed by the study as associated with cytomegalovirus. In this cohort, only TCR beta chains were sequenced, and detectable features were limited by the absence of alpha or paired-chain data. In a later analysis, most CMV-associated TCR beta chains were found to appear HLA-restricted, with HLA associations seemingly driven largely by CMV exposure. CMV serostatus was the only immune exposure information available for the cohort. Specific HLA alleles were associated with 15,000 to 20,000 TCR beta sequences at a false discovery rate of 0.05 in a later analysis. Across donors, most TCR sequences were observed very rarely, whereas some public TCRs were present in many individuals. A cluster of highly shared sequence variants was judged likely to represent a technical artifact of the sequencing pipeline. Compared with the roughly 670-donor mean, donors in an Asian-associated ancestry cluster had fewer N-insertions in productive TCRs, according to a later genetic analysis. In an earlier analysis of approximately 590 of the donors, most TCR beta V segments appeared in productive rearrangements about 90% or about 30% of the time, broadly matching IMGT annotations. Because HLA typing was missing for some donors at each locus, association tests included only the typed subset. A later analysis found that HLA-associated TCR beta chains were more clonally expanded and had lower generation probabilities than equally common non-associated chains. The earlier analysis of about 600 of the donors excluded about 16 rarely observed V segments, including chromosome 9 orphons, because counts were too low. Strong co-occurrence of HLA alleles, especially DR and DQ, made assigning TCR associations to individual alleles difficult. Some IMGT-functional V segments, including TRBV6-2 and TRBV6-3, could not be told apart with the 87-base-pair reads, so those segments were excluded. In a later analysis, the rate of TCR association differed among HLA loci, with DRB1 alleles having the most associated TCRs and HLA-C alleles having the fewest. In vitro tests confirmed that three of the cytomegalovirus-associated TCR beta chains recognize cytomegalovirus antigens. Cytomegalovirus status was reported to be diagnosed by the classifier with high specificity and sensitivity in both the original and validation cohorts.

In total, over 600 healthy bone marrow donors made up the cohort. At the time of sampling, every cohort member was nominally healthy, though immune exposures that went unrecorded were likely present. The donor was CMV seronegative and was included in the group of a few hundred seronegative cohort members. Every donor gave a peripheral blood sample, and the peripheral blood mononuclear cells from that sample were used for TCR beta sequencing. The Qiagen DNeasy Blood Extraction Kit was used to extract genomic DNA from the blood cell samples. This clone was detected a few times. Its target antigen remains unknown. No qualities accompany the bases; no much larger clone lies one base away. CDR1 and CDR2, per the germline V gene, are KGHSH and LQKENI. From the cysteine up to the phenylalanine, the CDR3 has a length of 14 residues. The only DNA kept is the CDR3, 42 bases in frame from the first base. V loses 5 bases at its end and J loses 2 bases; junction bases beyond the gene matches: 1.

The library was made by the immunoSEQ multiplex PCR assay. For the multiplex PCR, a mixture combining 60 forward primers for TCR Vbeta segments and 13 reverse primers for TCR Jbeta segments was used. The CDR3 region of rearranged TCR beta genes was amplified from genomic DNA by a multiplex PCR assay. On the Illumina HiSeq System, the amplified TCR beta libraries were sequenced as 87-base-pair reads. The paper's data handling went like this. A later analysis tallied approximately 87 million unique TCR beta chains across the 666 repertoires, and approximately 11 million of those chains were shared by two or more donors. To remove PCR and sequencing errors, raw reads were error-corrected and collapsed into unique sequences using a nearest-neighbor algorithm that merged closely related sequences. To assign V, D and J gene segments, CDR3 sequences were aligned to IMGT reference sequences. For a sequence to be retained, a match of at least six nucleotides was required to both a V gene segment and a J gene segment. Rearrangements were classified as productive when the CDR3 lacked stop codons and remained in frame with V and J, and all other rearrangements were classified as non-productive. Following IMGT convention, CDR3 was defined as the stretch from the second conserved V-encoded cysteine up to the conserved J-encoded phenylalanine. Sequences without an unambiguous match to a single V gene segment were excluded from the earlier analysis of a few hundred of the donors. An earlier analysis of some 500 of the donors classified V segments as functional when productive rearrangements were above 56.7% and as segregating when the standard deviation between donors was above 5%. A statistical classification framework was built for diagnosing cytomegalovirus status from the catalog of TCR beta chain sequences. In a later analysis, V and J genes were assigned by comparing TCR nucleotide sequences against IMGT/GENE-DB human TR gene sequences. The TCRdist pipeline was used in a later analysis to assign CDR3 sequences and most-parsimonious VDJ recombination scenarios. A later analysis defined each TCR beta chain by its CDR3 amino acid sequence plus V-gene family, and excluded reads lacking a unique V-gene family. To address suspected cross-contamination and a sequencing artifact, a later analysis removed over 500 highly shared, low-generation-probability nucleotide sequences. A later analysis calculated a clonal expansion index for each public chain from normalized within-repertoire ranks of inferred template counts. Generation probabilities in a later analysis came from a VDJ recombination model fitted to out-of-frame rearrangements, and those results were checked against IGoR. A later analysis scored TCR-TCR, TCR-HLA and TCR-CMV co-occurrence with hypergeometric tests, applying a repertoire-size bias correction to TCR pairs. A later analysis estimated false discovery rates by permuting HLA or CMV assignments 20 times. In a later analysis, co-occurring TCRs were grouped using DBSCAN, with TCRdist sequence similarity added in when clustering inside HLA-allele-positive subsets. Repertoires with fewer than 30,000 or more than 120,000 public chains were left out of co-occurrence clustering, as were about 5 repertoires with anomalous nucleotide sharing. TCRdb's version of the immuneACCESS table is confined to in-frame rearrangements and falls short of the full clone set. An unresolved V gene accounts for under half of the shortfall where checked; the remainder is of unknown origin. The V and J calls and clone size were taken over from that table, and D and trimming were inferred from the DNA. Here the sample has around 39,000 clones; around three quarters occur a single time. The ten top clones hold 1.4% of the sample.

The rearrangement joined TRBV18 to TRBJ2-5; 11 middle bases align to TRBD1. Sequenced material: PBMCs. This TCR came from a man aged 25-45 years in good health and CMV-seronegative. The CDR3 protein is CASSGQGAQETQYF. The nucleotides read TGTGCCAGCTCAGGACAGGGGGCTCAAGAGACCCAGTACTTC. The entire variable domain, with the stretches around the CDR3 drawn from the reference TRBV18 and TRBJ2-5 proteins, is NAGVMQNPRHLVRRRGQEARLRCSPMKGHSHVYWYRQLPEEGLKFMVYLQKENIIDESGMPKERFSAEFPKEGPSILRIQQVVRGDSAAYFCASSGQGAQETQYFGPGTRLLVL.